A selection of T cell receptor beta chains follows, all from one sample in a study of neurological immune-mediated disorders. TCRdb reanalysed the 5' RACE reads using MiXCR and keeps one entry per CDR3 protein. Of tens of thousands of distinct CDR3 sequences listed, around a tenth are singletons. The sequencing sample was made of PBMCs. All receptors come from a male donor with HTLV-1-associated myelopathy (HAM/TSP). CDR3s include the opening cysteine and the closing phenylalanine or tryptophan. The D gene is left open where the match is weak. Size is stated for part of the rows, as once, few or many counts, or as a class when the clone is expanded.

J: TRBJ2-2
V: TRBV9
length: 15
D: NA
size: NA
CDR3: CASSIVAGRTGELFF
DNA: TGTGCCAGCAGCATAGTGGCGGGGAGGACCGGGGAGCTGTTTTTT

J: TRBJ2-1
V: TRBV24-1
length: 16
D: TRBD2
size: many
CDR3: CATSDALAGDYNEQFF
DNA: TGTGCCACCAGTGATGCACTAGCGGGCGACTACAATGAGCAGTTCTTC

J: TRBJ1-2
V: TRBV28
length: 15
D: TRBD1
size: few
CDR3: CASRQQTGGSYGYTF
DNA: TGTGCCAGCAGACAACAGACAGGGGGCTCCTATGGCTACACCTTC

J: TRBJ1-1
V: TRBV5-1
length: 17
D: TRBD1
size: many
CDR3: CASSLEGTGGLRSEAFF
DNA: TGCGCCAGCAGCTTGGAGGGGACAGGGGGCCTGAGGAGTGAAGCTTTCTTT

J: TRBJ1-5
V: TRBV12-3/TRBV12-4
length: 14
D: NA
size: many
CDR3: CASSLAGAGQPQHF
DNA: TGTGCCAGCAGTTTAGCAGGGGCGGGTCAGCCCCAGCATTTT

J: TRBJ2-7
V: TRBV29-1
length: 14
D: NA
size: many
CDR3: CSVFGTSNSYEQYF
DNA: TGCAGCGTGTTCGGGACGTCCAACTCCTACGAGCAGTACTTC

J: TRBJ2-7
V: TRBV27
length: 14
D: NA
size: many
CDR3: CASSPRTAKYEQYF
DNA: TGTGCCAGCAGCCCTCGGACGGCCAAGTACGAGCAGTACTTC

J: TRBJ1-2
V: TRBV29-1
length: 12
D: NA
size: many
CDR3: CSAGGPNYGYTF
DNA: TGCAGCGCGGGGGGACCTAACTATGGCTACACCTTC

J: TRBJ1-6
V: TRBV20-1
length: 13
D: NA
size: many
CDR3: CSALVGGDSPLHF
DNA: TGCAGTGCCCTCGTCGGGGGGGATTCACCCCTCCACTTT

J: TRBJ1-1
V: TRBV10-2
length: 13
D: NA
size: many
CDR3: CASSWSRGEEAFF
DNA: TGCGCCAGCAGTTGGTCAAGGGGGGAGGAAGCTTTCTTT

J: TRBJ2-2
V: TRBV6-5
length: 16
D: NA
size: many
CDR3: CASSYSKGTKPGELFF
DNA: TGTGCCAGCAGTTACTCGAAGGGGACAAAACCCGGGGAGCTGTTTTTT

J: TRBJ2-5
V: TRBV20-1
length: 13
D: NA
size: many
CDR3: CSAPPLARETQYF
DNA: TGCAGTGCACCGCCCCTAGCGAGAGAGACCCAGTACTTC

J: TRBJ1-4
V: TRBV3-1
length: 19
D: TRBD1
size: many
CDR3: CASSQGLQGVGGSNEKLFF
DNA: TGTGCCAGCAGCCAAGGATTACAGGGGGTAGGGGGGTCCAATGAAAAACTGTTTTTT

J: TRBJ2-1
V: TRBV29-1
length: 15
D: TRBD1
size: many
CDR3: CSVEDQGRGRNEQFF
DNA: TGCAGCGTTGAAGATCAGGGCAGGGGGCGAAATGAGCAGTTCTTC

J: TRBJ2-1
V: TRBV20-1
length: 14
D: TRBD1
size: many
CDR3: CSAQGQYASNEQFF
DNA: TGCAGTGCGCAGGGACAGTACGCCTCGAATGAGCAGTTCTTC

J: TRBJ2-1
V: TRBV29-1
length: 13
D: NA
size: many
CDR3: CSVRGSSYNEQFF
DNA: TGCAGCGTTCGGGGGAGCTCCTACAATGAGCAGTTCTTC

J: TRBJ1-2
V: TRBV2
length: 13
D: TRBD1
size: few
CDR3: CASSLDRGEGYTF
DNA: TGTGCCAGCAGTCTCGACAGGGGCGAAGGCTACACCTTC

J: TRBJ2-1
V: TRBV20-1
length: 12
D: NA
size: many
CDR3: CSAGPSYNEQFF
DNA: TGCAGTGCTGGCCCCAGTTACAATGAGCAGTTCTTC

J: TRBJ1-4
V: TRBV5-5
length: 13
D: NA
size: NA
CDR3: CASSRNPGDKLFF
DNA: TGTGCCAGCAGCCGGAATCCAGGTGATAAACTGTTTTTT

J: TRBJ2-1
V: TRBV4-2
length: 16
D: TRBD2
size: NA
CDR3: CARSFQTSGGSNEQFF
DNA: TGTGCCAGAAGCTTTCAGACTAGCGGGGGATCAAATGAGCAGTTCTTC

J: TRBJ2-1
V: TRBV14
length: 14
D: NA
size: NA
CDR3: CASSHVVTEGEQFF
DNA: TGTGCCAGCAGCCACGTCGTGACCGAAGGAGAGCAGTTCTTC

J: TRBJ2-2
V: TRBV7-9
length: 16
D: NA
size: many
CDR3: CASSLVDGGNTGELFF
DNA: TGTGCCAGCAGCTTAGTAGACGGAGGGAACACCGGGGAGCTGTTTTTT

J: TRBJ1-5
V: TRBV12-3/TRBV12-4
length: 18
D: NA
size: many
CDR3: CASSLVLAGKVSNQPQHF
DNA: TGTGCCAGCAGTTTAGTGTTGGCAGGGAAGGTTAGCAATCAGCCCCAGCATTTT

J: TRBJ2-5
V: TRBV2
length: 15
D: NA
size: many
CDR3: CASPKGRETRETQYF
DNA: TGTGCCAGCCCCAAGGGCAGGGAAACGCGAGAGACCCAGTACTTC

J: TRBJ2-5
V: TRBV5-1
length: 13
D: NA
size: many
CDR3: CATSTGGGETQYF
DNA: TGCGCCACCTCGACCGGGGGCGGCGAGACCCAGTACTTC

J: TRBJ1-1
V: TRBV10-3
length: 13
D: NA
size: many
CDR3: CAISEDMNTEAFF
DNA: TGTGCCATCAGTGAGGACATGAACACTGAAGCTTTCTTT

J: TRBJ1-2
V: TRBV27
length: 15
D: NA
size: few
CDR3: CASRRVPWTGYGYTF
DNA: TGTGCCAGCAGGCGGGTTCCCTGGACGGGCTATGGCTACACCTTC

J: TRBJ1-2
V: TRBV20-1
length: 12
D: NA
size: many
CDR3: CSATTPNYGYTF
DNA: TGCAGTGCGACAACCCCTAACTATGGCTACACCTTC

J: TRBJ2-7
V: TRBV6-5
length: 13
D: NA
size: NA
CDR3: CASRPPGAHEQYF
DNA: TGTGCCAGCAGACCCCCGGGAGCTCACGAGCAGTACTTC

J: TRBJ2-7
V: TRBV7-3
length: 16
D: TRBD1
size: many
CDR3: CASSLTGTGGMNEQYF
DNA: TGTGCCAGCAGCTTAACGGGGACAGGGGGCATGAACGAGCAGTACTTC

J: TRBJ1-6
V: TRBV7-2
length: 16
D: NA
size: many
CDR3: CASSLNVGGLNSPLHF
DNA: TGTGCCAGCAGCTTAAACGTTGGGGGTCTTAATTCACCCCTCCACTTT

J: TRBJ1-5
V: TRBV20-1
length: 15
D: NA
size: many
CDR3: CSASLGVRRNQPQHF
DNA: TGCAGTGCTAGTCTAGGGGTTAGGCGAAATCAGCCCCAGCATTTT

J: TRBJ2-1
V: TRBV20-1
length: 14
D: TRBD2
size: many
CDR3: CSARVTSGANEQFF
DNA: TGCAGTGCTAGAGTAACTAGCGGGGCCAATGAGCAGTTCTTC

J: TRBJ1-2
V: TRBV28
length: 13
D: NA
size: many
CDR3: CASRSRVGKGYTF
DNA: TGTGCCAGCAGGAGCAGGGTGGGGAAGGGCTACACCTTC

J: TRBJ2-1
V: TRBV5-6
length: 17
D: TRBD2
size: many
CDR3: CASSLEGLAGARDEQFF
DNA: TGTGCCAGCAGCTTGGAGGGACTAGCGGGGGCACGAGATGAGCAGTTCTTC

J: TRBJ2-4
V: TRBV6-5
length: 15
D: TRBD1
size: many
CDR3: CASSYSGTGNDIQYF
DNA: TGTGCCAGCAGTTATTCCGGGACAGGCAACGACATTCAGTACTTC

J: TRBJ2-5
V: TRBV20-1
length: 14
D: NA
size: few
CDR3: CSPSPQGSQETQYF
DNA: TGCAGCCCCTCCCCACAGGGATCGCAAGAGACCCAGTACTTC

J: TRBJ2-2
V: TRBV7-9
length: 22
D: TRBD1
size: many
CDR3: CASRFIPLTGGLKPANTGELFF
DNA: TGTGCCAGCAGATTTATCCCCCTGACAGGGGGCTTAAAACCCGCGAACACCGGGGAGCTGTTTTTT

J: TRBJ2-4
V: TRBV20-1
length: 14
D: NA
size: many
CDR3: CSGRQSRVGDIQYF
DNA: TGCAGCGGGAGACAGTCGCGTGTCGGGGACATTCAGTACTTC

J: TRBJ1-2
V: TRBV12-3/TRBV12-4
length: 12
D: TRBD1
size: many
CDR3: CASSLGTGGYTF
DNA: TGTGCCAGCAGTCTCGGGACAGGCGGCTACACCTTC

J: TRBJ1-2
V: TRBV18
length: 14
D: NA
size: NA
CDR3: CASSPRQVSYCYTF
DNA: TGTGCCAGCTCACCACGTCAGGTAAGCTATTGCTACACCTTC

J: TRBJ1-2
V: TRBV20-1
length: 16
D: NA
size: NA
CDR3: CSARGRREIHRYGYTF
DNA: TGCAGTGCTAGAGGGCGCAGGGAGATTCATCGCTATGGCTACACCTTC

J: TRBJ1-2
V: TRBV20-1
length: 13
D: NA
size: NA
CDR3: CSAPVAGGYGYTF
DNA: TGCAGTGCTCCCGTGGCCGGGGGCTATGGCTACACCTTC

J: TRBJ2-1
V: TRBV11-2
length: 21
D: TRBD2
size: NA
CDR3: CASSLDRGTSGGMSSYNEQFF
DNA: TGTGCCAGCAGCTTGGACCGCGGGACTAGCGGGGGGATGAGCTCCTACAATGAGCAGTTCTTC

J: TRBJ1-6
V: TRBV9
length: 19
D: TRBD1
size: many
CDR3: CASSPNLDRVEPYNSPLHF
DNA: TGTGCCAGCAGCCCAAACCTCGACAGGGTTGAGCCCTATAATTCACCCCTCCACTTT

J: TRBJ1-5
V: TRBV7-9
length: 14
D: NA
size: many
CDR3: CASSPGPGNQPQHF
DNA: TGTGCCAGCTCCCCGGGGCCTGGAAATCAGCCCCAGCATTTT

J: TRBJ2-7
V: TRBV3-1
length: 15
D: NA
size: many
CDR3: CASTYEGGGHYEQYF
DNA: TGTGCCAGCACATATGAGGGGGGCGGCCACTACGAGCAGTACTTC

J: TRBJ2-7
V: TRBV3-1
length: 12
D: NA
size: many
CDR3: CASSQQADEQYF
DNA: TGTGCCAGCAGCCAACAGGCGGACGAGCAGTACTTC

J: TRBJ2-5
V: TRBV10-3
length: 14
D: NA
size: NA
CDR3: CAISESGLSRTQYF
DNA: TGTGCCATCAGTGAGTCTGGACTCTCAAGGACCCAGTACTTC

J: TRBJ2-6
V: TRBV5-1
length: 15
D: NA
size: many
CDR3: CASSPPGSGANVLTF
DNA: TGCGCCAGCAGCCCCCCTGGCTCTGGGGCCAACGTCCTGACTTTC